These 20 T cell receptor beta chains were all obtained from the same sample, sequenced in a study of blood T cell repertoires in COVID-19. Libraries were prepared by immunoSEQ multiplex PCR; TCRdb keeps only in-frame clonotypes and omits some of them. The sample holds some 180,000 clones; about 93% are singletons and the top ten take approximately 0.5%. The sequenced material came from peripheral blood. Receptors originate from a man in his fifties with acute or convalescent COVID-19.

The chain couples TRBV4-2 to TRBJ2-1; TRBD2 matches at 13 bases. V dropped 5 bases and J dropped 0; count of bases not matched to a gene: 4. This CDR3 contains 17 residues. CDR1 is LGHNA, CDR2 YNFKEQ, per germline. CDR3 in amino acids: CASSGLAGANSYNEQFF. The CDR3 DNA reads TGTGCCAGCAGCGGACTAGCGGGGGCGAACTCCTACAATGAGCAGTTCTTC.

The gene calls are TRBV5-4 and TRBJ2-3; 8 bases match TRBD2. Germline trimming cut 5 bases from V and 3 bases from J; bases unmatched to any gene: 17. The length of the CDR3 is 18 residues. Per germline, CDR1 SGHNT and CDR2 YYREEE (reference sequence). The CDR3 region has the DNA TGTGCCAGCAGATTTGGTACAGCGGGAGTGGAGTGGACAGATACGCAGTATTTT. Translating gives CASRFGTAGVEWTDTQYF.

This chain links TRBV4-2 with TRBJ2-3; D is undetermined. Per the germline V gene, CDR1 is LGHNA and CDR2 is YNFKEQ. Trimming left V 4 bases short and J 1 base short, with 12 bases between. The CDR3 has 15 residues. CDR3: CASSPPSVGTDTQYF. The CDR3 bases are TGTGCCAGCAGCCCGCCTTCCGTAGGCACAGATACGCAGTATTTT.

The chain has TRBV10-3 and TRBJ1-1, with D perhaps matching TRBD1 (6 bases). Between the trimmed V and J ends, which lost 2 bases and 6 bases, there was a span of 10 bases. This CDR3 contains 13 residues. CDR1 ENHRY and CDR2 SYGVKD come from the germline V gene. The CDR3 sequence is CAISEPQGSEAFF. For the CDR3, the DNA is TGTGCCATCAGTGAGCCACAGGGTTCTGAAGCTTTCTTT.

The CDR3 here is CASSYGQTISVGTEAFF. In nucleotides, the CDR3 is TGTGCCAGCAGTTACGGGCAGACTATATCGGTGGGGACTGAAGCTTTCTTT. The chain has TRBV6-2 or TRBV6-3 and TRBJ1-1; no clear D gene. The CDR3 is made up of 17 amino acids. Trimming took 2 bases from V and 5 from J, leaving 21 bases between them. Germline CDR1 MNHEY, CDR2 SVGEGT.

The rearrangement joins TRBV18 to TRBJ1-5; 9 nucleotides align to TRBD1. The germline gives CDR1 KGHSH, CDR2 LQKENI. With 2 bases clipped from V and 7 bases from J, the junction kept 3 bases outside the gene matches. The CDR3 contains 14 residues. The CDR3 DNA reads as TGTGCCAGCTCACCAACAGGGGGCGACCAGCCCCAGCATTTT. It yields the protein CASSPTGGDQPQHF.

V is TRBV7-6 and J is TRBJ2-1, with TRBD2 identical over 7 bases. The CDR3 has 16 amino acids. The germline V gene has CDR1 SGHVS and CDR2 FNYEAQ. The junction had 4 bases not matched to a gene; V was cut back by 1 base and J by 1 base. CDR3 DNA sequence: TGTGCCAGCAGCTTAGGAGCGGGGCGATCCTACAATGAGCAGTTCTTC. Encoded protein: CASSLGAGRSYNEQFF.

The chain recombines TRBV5-4 with TRBJ1-1, with TRBD1 matching over 7 bases. In germline, CDR1 is SGHNT, CDR2 YYREEE (reference sequence). V was pared by 1 base and J by 1 base, with 7 bases of the junction left unmatched. CDR3 length: 16 amino acids. The CDR3 DNA sequence: TGTGCCAGCAGCTTGTATGGGGCAGGGGGGAACACTGAAGCTTTCTTT. Translating gives CASSLYGAGGNTEAFF.

The V call is TRBV15, the J call TRBJ2-4, with D possibly matching TRBD1 (6 bases). The CDR3 is 14 residues long. Trimming stripped 9 bases from V and 0 bases from J, with 12 bases between. Looked up from germline, CDR1 is LNHNV and CDR2 is YYDKDF (reference sequence). CDR3 sequence: CATSDSLAKNIQYF. The CDR3 DNA is TGTGCCACTTCGGACAGCCTAGCCAAAAACATTCAGTACTTC.

The chain is built from TRBV7-9 and TRBJ1-1; TRBD1 matches at 8 bases. The V gene end was trimmed by 4 bases and the J gene end by 6 bases; junction bases not matched to a gene: 10. This CDR3 comprises 15 residues. The germline V gene encodes CDR1 SEHNR and CDR2 FQNEAQ (reference sequence). CDR3 in DNA: TGTGCCAGCAGCTGGGACAGGAGCAGGATATCTGAAGCTTTCTTT. Amino acid sequence: CASSWDRSRISEAFF.

The V and J genes are TRBV4-1 and TRBJ2-7; D call uncertain. Trimming pared 2 bases from V and 5 bases from J, leaving 16 bases between. CDR3 size: 15 residues. Looked up from germline, CDR1 is MGHRA and CDR2 is YSYEKL. The DNA for the CDR3 is TGCGCCAGCAGCCAAAAGGCCCAGGAACCGAACGAGCAGTACTTC. Its translation: CASSQKAQEPNEQYF.

The chain recombines TRBV10-1 with TRBJ2-7; weak D call: TRBD1 (6 bases). V was shortened by 5 bases and J by 0 bases, with 11 bases between the two germline ends. The CDR3 runs to 14 residues. The germline gives CDR1 WNHNN, CDR2 SYGVQD (reference sequence). The CDR3 here is CASSNTGISYEQYF. The CDR3 DNA reads TGCGCCAGCAGTAACACAGGGATCTCCTACGAGCAGTACTTC.

This clone was recorded only once. The chain uses TRBV28 and TRBJ1-3; 9 bases fit TRBD1. Germline trimming cut 6 bases from V and 4 bases from J; bases unmatched to any gene: 13. Per germline, CDR1 MDHEN and CDR2 SYDVKM. This CDR3 is built from 17 residues. The CDR3 protein is CASRGHRRDREGNTIYF. CDR3 DNA: TGTGCCAGCAGGGGCCACCGCCGGGACAGGGAAGGAAACACCATATATTTT.

The chain has TRBV28 and TRBJ1-2, with TRBD1 as a possible D gene (5 bases). Trimming cost V 6 bases and J 5 bases, with 10 bases left between them. The CDR3 is 12 amino acids. Germline CDR1 and CDR2: MDHEN and SYDVKM. The CDR3 here is CASRLRGYGYTF. The CDR3 region has the DNA TGTGCCAGCAGACTTAGGGGTTATGGCTACACCTTC.

The gene calls are TRBV7-3 and TRBJ2-7, with TRBD2 as a possible D gene (6 bases). The V gene lost 4 bases and the J gene lost 3 bases, with 13 bases spanning the gap. This CDR3 is built from 14 residues. Germline CDR1 SGHTA, CDR2 FQGTGA. The CDR3 coding sequence is TGTGCCAGCAGCTCAGGGAGGAGAGGCTACGAGCAGTACGTC. It specifies CASSSGRRGYEQYV.

The chain links TRBV27 to TRBJ2-7; D unresolved. This CDR3 has 14 amino acids. The V end was cut by 6 bases, the J end by 6 bases, with 18 bases between. The germline CDR1 and CDR2 sequences are MNHEY and SMNVEV (reference sequence). In nucleotides, the CDR3 is TGTGCCAGCAGGGTGAACAATTTTATCTCCGAGCAGTACTTC. Protein product: CASRVNNFISEQYF.

This clone was seen more than once but under ten times. The chain carries TRBV19 and TRBJ2-6; D is perhaps TRBD2 (6 bases). Germline V gene lookup returns CDR1 LNHDA and CDR2 SQIVND (reference sequence). Deletions cut 5 bases from V and 4 bases from J, with 9 bases between. The CDR3 has 14 amino acids. The CDR3 DNA reads TGTGCCAGTAGTGCGGGAACCGGGGCCAACGTCCTGACTTTC. It specifies CASSAGTGANVLTF.

This clone occurred once. The chain employs TRBV12-5 and TRBJ1-1; the D is unclear. The CDR3 loop spans 14 amino acids. CDR1 and CDR2 (germline): LGHNT, FRNRAP. Deletions cut 1 base from V and 8 bases from J, with 14 bases between. The CDR3 sequence: CASGLASYSSEAFF. The CDR3 bases are TGTGCTAGTGGTTTGGCTTCCTACAGCTCGGAAGCTTTCTTT.

V gene TRBV18 combines with J gene TRBJ1-4; a possible D gene is TRBD1 (6 bases). This CDR3 comprises 16 residues. Per the germline V gene, CDR1 is KGHSH and CDR2 is LQKENI. V dropped 5 bases and J dropped 2 bases, with 15 bases sitting between them. The CDR3 DNA sequence: TGTGCCAGCTCAGCCCTACAGGGTCTCACTAATGAAAAACTGTTTTTT. As protein: CASSALQGLTNEKLFF.

Only one count was recorded for this clone. This rearrangement joins TRBV28 to TRBJ1-5; 9 bases line up with TRBD1. CDR1 and CDR2 from the germline V gene are MDHEN and SYDVKM. V lost 2 bases to trimming and J lost 3 bases; unmatched junction nucleotides: 5. CDR3 size: 16 residues. CDR3: CASSLRGQGVNQPQHF. The CDR3 DNA reads TGTGCCAGCAGTTTAAGGGGACAGGGCGTCAATCAGCCCCAGCATTTT.